The 26 T cell receptor beta chains below all came from one sample that was sequenced in a study of T cell responses to AZD1222 COVID-19 vaccine (dated by TCRdb to the early 2020s). The time point label, read with the paper, signifies: baseline before first vaccination. The library was generated by the immunoSEQ multiplex PCR assay. Held by TCRdb, this immuneACCESS table contains in-frame sequences only and omits some clones. Under half of the omission traces to an unresolved V gene where checked; the cause of the rest is unknown. The sample table contains 100,000 to 150,000 clones; only one count was recorded for roughly 94% of them. The ten largest make up around 7% of the sample. This material consisted of peripheral blood, taken on day 0 of AZD1222 vaccination. The receptors stem from an adult in good health.

The rearrangement uses TRBV28 and TRBJ1-6; unclear D gene. CDR1 and CDR2 (germline): MDHEN, SYDVKM. The CDR3 runs 15 residues. Trimming removed 2 bases from V and 7 bases from J, with 12 bases in between. CDR3 in amino acids: CASSLRGGRNSPLHF. The CDR3 DNA is TGTGCCAGCAGTTTAAGAGGTGGCCGAAATTCACCCCTCCACTTT. The full variable domain, rest sourced from reference TRBV28 and TRBJ1-6, is DVKVTQSSRYLVKRTGEKVFLECVQDMDHENMFWYRQDPGLGLRLIYFSYDVKMKEKGDIPEGYSVSREKKERFSLILESASTNQTSMYLCASSLRGGRNSPLHFGNGTRLTVT.

The chain combines TRBV18 with TRBJ2-2, with TRBD2 as a possible D gene (5 bases). The CDR3 extends over 15 amino acids. V dropped 6 bases and J dropped 2 bases, with 13 bases sitting between them. Germline V gene lookup returns CDR1 KGHSH and CDR2 LQKENI. CDR3 amino acids: CASSLSRVNTGELFF. In DNA, the CDR3 is TGTGCCAGCTCCCTTTCGCGGGTTAACACCGGGGAGCTGTTTTTT.

V gene TRBV7-2 combines with J gene TRBJ2-7, with TRBD1 matching 7 bases. The germline V gene encodes CDR1 SGHTA and CDR2 FQGNSA. This CDR3 is 16 amino acids long. V lost 5 bases and J lost 4; bases outside the gene matches: 14. CDR3 nucleotide sequence: TGTGCCAGCAGCCTTACTTGGGACAGCACCCCTTACGAGCAGTACTTC. Translation: CASSLTWDSTPYEQYF.

This chain joins TRBV19 and TRBJ2-1, with a possible D match to TRBD2 (6 bases). Trimming left V 1 base short and J 4 bases short, with 14 bases between. The CDR3 is 16 amino acids. Germline CDR1 is LNHDA and CDR2 is SQIVND (reference sequence). The DNA for the CDR3 is TGTGCCAGTAGTATAGTCGGGGGAGGATTATACAATGAGCAGTTCTTC. Translating it yields CASSIVGGGLYNEQFF. The whole variable domain, filled in from reference TRBV19 and TRBJ2-1, reads DGGITQSPKYLFRKEGQNVTLSCEQNLNHDAMYWYRQDPGQGLRLIYYSQIVNDFQKGDIAEGYSVSREKKESFPLTVTSAQKNPTAFYLCASSIVGGGLYNEQFFGPGTRLTVL.

The rearrangement links TRBV5-1 to TRBJ2-7; D perhaps matches TRBD1 (5 bases). The V gene lost 2 bases and the J gene lost 3 bases, with 9 bases spanning the gap. This CDR3 is 13 amino acids long. CDR1 SGHRS and CDR2 YFSETQ come from the germline V gene. CDR3 DNA: TGCGCCAGCAGCTTTCCTGACAGCTACGAGCAGTACTTC. It specifies CASSFPDSYEQYF.

The table lists this clone with a count of one. The chain couples TRBV6-5 to TRBJ1-1; D might be TRBD1 (6 bases). Trimming shortened V by 7 bases and J by 5 bases, and 8 bases separated the two germline ends. CDR3 length: 11 amino acids. Germline V CDR1 and CDR2: MNHEY, SVGAGI. The CDR3 DNA reads as TGTGCCAGCACCCAGGGGACTGAAGCTTTCTTT. Protein: CASTQGTEAFF.

In this sample, this clone turned up once. The chain has TRBV12-5 and TRBJ2-1; D not resolved. CDR3 length: 13 residues. Germline V gene data show CDR1 as LGHNT and CDR2 as FRNRAP. The V end was cut by 1 base, the J end by 8 bases, with 9 bases between. CDR3 protein: CASGLAPRDEQFF. The CDR3 DNA reads TGTGCTAGTGGTTTGGCCCCTAGGGATGAGCAGTTCTTC. Complete variable domain (other parts from reference TRBV12-5 and TRBJ2-1): DARVTQTPRHKVTEMGQEVTMRCQPILGHNTVFWYRQTMMQGLELLAYFRNRAPLDDSGMPKDRFSAEMPDATLATLKIQPSEPRDSAVYFCASGLAPRDEQFFGPGTRLTVL.

The CDR3 protein is CASSLVGAVKETQYF. The CDR3 DNA reads as TGTGCCAGCAGCTTGGTGGGGGCGGTCAAAGAGACCCAGTACTTC. The chain carries TRBV5-5 and TRBJ2-5; TRBD1 is a possible D gene (6 bases). This CDR3 is built from 15 residues. The V gene's germline CDR1 is SGHKS and CDR2 YYEKEE (reference sequence). V shed 0 bases and J shed 3 bases, with 12 bases lying between them.

The rearrangement uses TRBV7-6 and TRBJ1-2; D call uncertain. The CDR3 extends over 11 amino acids. From germline, CDR1 is SGHVS and CDR2 FNYEAQ. V was cut by 5 bases and J by 8 bases, with 9 bases left in between. The CDR3 DNA is TGTGCCAGCAGCCTGGATTACGGCTACACCTTC. Residues: CASSLDYGYTF. Together with reference TRBV7-6 and TRBJ1-2, the CDR3 gives the full variable domain: GAGVSQSPRYKVTKRGQDVALRCDPISGHVSLYWYRQALGQGPEFLTYFNYEAQQDKSGLPNDRFSAERPEGSISTLTIQRTEQRDSAMYRCASSLDYGYTFGSGTRLTVV.

This clone was observed once. This chain connects TRBV28 to TRBJ1-1, with D tentatively TRBD1 (5 bases). This CDR3 region has 11 residues. Germline V CDR1 and CDR2: MDHEN, SYDVKM. V was cut by 7 bases and J by 10 bases, with 13 bases left in between. This chain's CDR3 is CASTIDRTAFF. CDR3 coding DNA: TGTGCCAGCACTATCGACAGAACAGCTTTCTTT.

The V call is TRBV20-1, the J call TRBJ2-1; D ambiguous. Germline V gives CDR1 DFQATT, CDR2 SNEGSKA (reference sequence). V lost 6 bases and J lost 4, with 7 bases in between. The length of the CDR3 is 11 residues. CDR3 bases: TGCAGTGCCAACCATTACAATGAGCAGTTCTTC. Its protein is CSANHYNEQFF.

V and J are TRBV6-2 or TRBV6-3 and TRBJ2-7; 11 bases agree with TRBD2. Germline lookup yields CDR1 MNHEY and CDR2 SVGEGT. The V and J ends lost 4 bases and 2 bases, in that order; junction bases with no gene match: 16. The CDR3 runs to 19 residues. The CDR3 is CASSFMTSGIQKTAYEQYF. The CDR3 DNA reads as TGTGCCAGCAGTTTTATGACTAGCGGGATCCAAAAGACTGCCTACGAGCAGTACTTC.

The V and J genes are TRBV30 and TRBJ2-2, with D perhaps matching TRBD1 or TRBD2 (5 bases each). Between the trimmed V and J ends, which lost 4 bases and 0 bases, there was a span of 9 bases. The CDR3 spans 14 residues. CDR1 is GTSNPN and CDR2 is SVGIG in the germline V gene (reference sequence). The CDR3 DNA is TGTGCCTGGATCCGGGGCTCGAACACCGGGGAGCTGTTTTTT. Translating it yields CAWIRGSNTGELFF.

The chain employs TRBV6-7 and TRBJ1-1; D remains ambiguous. TRBV6-7 is recorded as an ORF, its role being uncertain. CDR3 length: 19 residues. V gave up 2 bases and J gave up 0 bases, with 22 bases separating them. This CDR3 reads CASSYQVLPIVNMNTEAFF. The CDR3 DNA sequence: TGTGCCAGCAGTTACCAAGTCCTTCCCATAGTAAATATGAACACTGAAGCTTTCTTT.

The chain has TRBV7-3 and TRBJ1-3; D remains unclear. CDR3 length equals 13 residues. The V and J ends lost 5 bases and 8 bases respectively, with 13 bases between them. Germline CDR1 reads SGHTA; CDR2 reads FQGTGA. In DNA, the CDR3 is TGTGCCAGCAGCATTTCTCTGCGGGACACCATATATTTT. This gives the protein CASSISLRDTIYF.

This chain links TRBV5-1 with TRBJ2-3; the D call may be TRBD1 or TRBD2 (5 bases each). Germline assignment: CDR1 SGHRS and CDR2 YFSETQ. Between the trimmed V and J ends, which lost 1 base and 6 bases, there was a span of 12 bases. This CDR3 has 14 residues. The CDR3 DNA reads as TGCGCCAGCAGCTTGCTCCGGGGCCCGGATACGCAGTATTTT. This codes for CASSLLRGPDTQYF.

The chain is built from TRBV10-1 and TRBJ2-1; tentatively, D is TRBD2 (5 bases). Germline-derived CDR1 and CDR2 are WNHNN and SYGVQD (reference sequence). This CDR3 has 19 amino acids. V lost 3 bases and J 3 bases, leaving 24 bases between the germline ends. DNA of the CDR3: TGCGCCAGCAGTGATTGGGTTAGCGCACCCCCAATACTCTACAATGAGCAGTTCTTC. Translated: CASSDWVSAPPILYNEQFF.

V is TRBV19 and J is TRBJ2-1, with TRBD2 matching over 7 bases. V shed 3 bases and J 5 bases; nucleotides not matched to a gene: 4. The germline gives CDR1 LNHDA, CDR2 SQIVND (reference sequence). This CDR3 has 14 amino acids. The CDR3 DNA is TGTGCCAGTAGTATTGCGGGAGTCGACAATGAGCAGTTCTTC. Its translation: CASSIAGVDNEQFF.

V usage is TRBV28 and J usage is TRBJ2-3; 10 bases fit TRBD2. The CDR3 extends over 15 amino acids. CDR1 MDHEN and CDR2 SYDVKM come from the germline V gene. J was trimmed by 4 bases and V by 6 bases; bases with no gene match: 7. CDR3 sequence reads: CASRSSGSMADTQYF. CDR3 sequence (DNA): TGTGCCAGCAGGTCTAGCGGGAGCATGGCAGATACGCAGTATTTT.

The chain recombines TRBV7-6 with TRBJ2-7, with 8 nucleotides matching TRBD2. V was clipped by 2 bases and J by 0 bases; unmatched bases: 9. In germline, CDR1 is SGHVS, CDR2 FNYEAQ. This CDR3 has 17 amino acids. The CDR3 spells CASSLRDPAGVSYEQYF. The CDR3 coding sequence is TGTGCCAGCAGCTTACGAGATCCAGCGGGAGTCTCCTACGAGCAGTACTTC.

The rearrangement joins TRBV30 to TRBJ1-5; D gene unclear. This CDR3 is built from 14 residues. Germline lookup yields CDR1 GTSNPN and CDR2 SVGIG (reference sequence). V was trimmed by 0 bases and J by 0 bases, leaving 6 bases between them. The CDR3 loop reads CAWSVRGSNQPQHF. The CDR3 DNA reads as TGTGCCTGGAGTGTCCGGGGTAGCAATCAGCCCCAGCATTTT.

The gene calls are TRBV30 and TRBJ1-3, with 7 bases that match TRBD1. Germline V gives CDR1 GTSNPN, CDR2 SVGIG (reference sequence). The CDR3 totals 15 residues. Trimming cost V 7 bases and J 3 bases; bases outside gene matches: 12. The CDR3, as DNA: TGTGCCTCTGCGTCCTACAGGGGTGGTGGAAACACCATATATTTT. Encoded protein: CASASYRGGGNTIYF.

V and J are TRBV7-8 and TRBJ2-7; either TRBD1 or TRBD2 may fit D (5 bases each). The length of the CDR3 is 14 residues. The germline CDR1 and CDR2 sequences are SGHVS and FQNEAQ. V was clipped by 3 bases and J by 3 bases, with 12 bases between them. The CDR3 sequence: CASSLGMGDYEQYF. Here the CDR3 DNA reads TGTGCCAGCAGCTTGGGAATGGGGGACTACGAGCAGTACTTC.

The chain has TRBV11-3 and TRBJ2-2; the D is unclear. The CDR3 has 13 amino acids. CDR1 and CDR2 (germline): SGHNT, YENEEA. V was shortened by 3 bases and J by 3 bases, with 5 bases between the two germline ends. The CDR3 is CASSFQHTGELFF. Written as DNA, the CDR3 is TGTGCCAGCAGCTTTCAGCACACCGGGGAGCTGTTTTTT.

The rearrangement links TRBV3-1 (or the pseudogene TRBV3-2) to TRBJ2-5, with D possibly being TRBD2 (5 bases). CDR1 LGHDT and CDR2 YNNKEL come from the germline V gene (reference sequence). The CDR3 is 15 residues long. The V gene lost 0 bases and the J gene lost 5 bases, with 13 bases spanning the gap. The CDR3 bases are TGTGCCAGCAGCCAAGACGGCTGGAGGACGGAGACCCAGTACTTC. This translates into CASSQDGWRTETQYF.

The chain couples TRBV7-9 to TRBJ1-6, with a weak D call TRBD1 (5 bases). The V gene's germline CDR1 is SEHNR and CDR2 FQNEAQ (reference sequence). Trimming took 1 base from V and 6 from J, leaving 7 bases between them. The CDR3 runs 14 residues. The CDR3 DNA follows: TGTGCCAGCAGCTTAGGACAGAGTAATTCACCCCTCCACTTT. It codes for CASSLGQSNSPLHF.